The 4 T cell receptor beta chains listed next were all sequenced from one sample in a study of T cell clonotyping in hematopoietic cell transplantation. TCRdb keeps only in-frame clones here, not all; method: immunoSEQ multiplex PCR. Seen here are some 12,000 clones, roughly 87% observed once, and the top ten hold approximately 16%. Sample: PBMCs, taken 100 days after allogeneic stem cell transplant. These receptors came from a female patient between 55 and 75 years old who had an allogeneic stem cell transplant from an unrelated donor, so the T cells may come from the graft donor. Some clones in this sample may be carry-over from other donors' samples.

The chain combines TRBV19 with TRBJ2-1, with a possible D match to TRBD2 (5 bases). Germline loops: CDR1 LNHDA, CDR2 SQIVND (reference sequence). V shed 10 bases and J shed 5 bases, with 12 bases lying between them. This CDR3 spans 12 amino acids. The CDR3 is CATQDGNNEQFF. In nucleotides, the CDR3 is TGTGCCACCCAGGACGGGAACAATGAGCAGTTCTTC.

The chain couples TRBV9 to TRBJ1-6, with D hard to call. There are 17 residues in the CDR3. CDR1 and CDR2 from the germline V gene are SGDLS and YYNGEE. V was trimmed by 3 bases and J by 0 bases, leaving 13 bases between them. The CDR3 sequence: CASSAVPVSSYNSPLHF. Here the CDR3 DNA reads TGTGCCAGCAGCGCGGTGCCAGTTAGCTCCTATAATTCACCCCTCCACTTT. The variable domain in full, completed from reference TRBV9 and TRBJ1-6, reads DSGVTQTPKHLITATGQRVTLRCSPRSGDLSVYWYQQSLDQGLQFLIQYYNGEERAKGNILERFSAQQFPDLHSELNLSSLELGDSALYFCASSAVPVSSYNSPLHFGNGTRLTVT.

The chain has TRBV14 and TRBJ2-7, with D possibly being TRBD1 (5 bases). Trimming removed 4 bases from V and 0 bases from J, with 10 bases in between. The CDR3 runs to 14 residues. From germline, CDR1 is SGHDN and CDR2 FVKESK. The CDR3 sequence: CASSRNRSSYEQYF. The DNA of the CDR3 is TGTGCCAGCAGCCGTAACAGGAGCTCCTACGAGCAGTACTTC. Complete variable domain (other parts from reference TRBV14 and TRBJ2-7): EAGVTQFPSHSVIEKGQTVTLRCDPISGHDNLYWYRRVMGKEIKFLLHFVKESKQDESGMPNNRFLAERTGGTYSTLKVQPAELEDSGVYFCASSRNRSSYEQYFGPGTRLTVT.

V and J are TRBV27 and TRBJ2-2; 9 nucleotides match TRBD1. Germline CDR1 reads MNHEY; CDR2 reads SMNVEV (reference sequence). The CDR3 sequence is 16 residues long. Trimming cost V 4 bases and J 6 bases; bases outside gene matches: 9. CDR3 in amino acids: CASSSPGTGYSGELFF. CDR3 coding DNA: TGTGCCAGCAGTTCCCCCGGGACAGGGTATTCCGGGGAGCTGTTTTTT.